These 25 T cell receptor beta chains share one sample of origin, sequenced in a study of cytomegalovirus exposure and HLA in healthy donors. Amplification used 60 Vbeta primers and 13 Jbeta primers. Measured with immunoSEQ multiplex PCR; TCRdb has only the in-frame clones, and not every one. The sample lists 200,000 or so clones, around 79% occurring once. The sample was PBMCs. These TCRs come from a male donor in good health and CMV-seropositive.

The chain combines TRBV4-2 with TRBJ2-1; 11 nucleotides agree with TRBD2. Germline values: CDR1 LGHNA, CDR2 YNFKEQ. The CDR3 contains 17 residues. With 0 bases clipped from V and 9 bases from J, the junction kept 10 bases outside the gene matches. This CDR3 reads CASSQDLGSGGAGEQFF. The CDR3 DNA reads TGTGCCAGCAGCCAAGATCTTGGTAGCGGGGGGGCCGGTGAGCAGTTCTTC.

The genes are TRBV11-2 and TRBJ2-1, with D unclear. Germline V gives CDR1 SGHAT, CDR2 FQNNGV. CDR3 length: 12 amino acids. V lost 2 bases, J lost 7 bases, and 6 bases lay in between. The CDR3 DNA is TGTGCCAGCAGCTTATCCCGGAATGAGCAGTTCTTC. It codes for CASSLSRNEQFF. The full variable domain, in which reference TRBV11-2 and TRBJ2-1 provide the parts outside the CDR3, is EAGVAQSPRYKIIEKRQSVAFWCNPISGHATLYWYQQILGQGPKLLIQFQNNGVVDDSQLPKDRFSAERLKGVDSTLKIQPAKLEDSAVYLCASSLSRNEQFFGPGTRLTVL.

The rearrangement joins TRBV7-2 to TRBJ1-4; TRBD1 agrees at 8 bases. Germline V gene data show CDR1 as SGHTA and CDR2 as FQGNSA. The V and J ends lost 5 bases and 3 bases, in that order; junction bases with no gene match: 2. CDR3 length: 14 residues. The CDR3 spells CASSKTGANEKLFF. CDR3 sequence (DNA): TGTGCCAGCAGCAAGACAGGGGCTAATGAAAAACTGTTTTTT.

This sequence joins TRBV5-1 and TRBJ1-1; D is possibly TRBD1 (6 bases). Germline-derived CDR1 and CDR2 are SGHRS and YFSETQ. This CDR3 contains 14 residues. Between the trimmed V and J ends, which lost 2 bases and 2 bases, there was a span of 10 bases. CDR3 nucleotide sequence: TGCGCCAGCAGCTTAGGGGGACCTAACACTGAAGCTTTCTTT. Translating it yields CASSLGGPNTEAFF.

V is TRBV5-6 and J is TRBJ2-5; the D gene is possibly TRBD2 (5 bases). CDR1 SGHDT and CDR2 YYEEEE come from the germline V gene. This CDR3 spans 14 amino acids. V lost 4 bases, J lost 0 bases, and 10 bases lay in between. The CDR3 here is CASSGSDYQETQYF. In DNA, the CDR3 is TGTGCCAGCAGCGGATCGGACTACCAAGAGACCCAGTACTTC.

The J gene is TRBJ1-2, the V gene TRBV27, with unresolved D. Germline V lookup: CDR1 MNHEY, CDR2 SMNVEV (reference sequence). There are 14 residues in the CDR3. The V and J ends lost 5 bases and 1 base respectively, with 11 bases between them. The chain's CDR3 is CASSPTTINYGYTF. The DNA for the CDR3 is TGTGCCAGCAGTCCGACGACAATTAACTATGGCTACACCTTC.

The chain employs TRBV10-3 and TRBJ2-5; D gene uncertain. The CDR3 extends over 12 amino acids. Germline-derived CDR1 and CDR2 are ENHRY and SYGVKD. V was trimmed by 9 bases and J by 3 bases, leaving 11 bases between them. The CDR3 region is CAISSAEETQYF. The CDR3 nucleotides are TGTGCCATATCGAGCGCGGAAGAGACCCAGTACTTC.

This clone occurred once. The chain uses TRBV6-1 and TRBJ2-3; D is perhaps TRBD2 (7 bases). V was pared by 2 bases and J by 6 bases, with 18 bases between. CDR3 size: 16 residues. Looked up from germline, CDR1 is MNHNS and CDR2 is SASEGT. In DNA form, the CDR3 reads TGTGCCAGCAGTGAACAAACAGGGAGGGCACAGGATACGCAGTATTTT. It yields the protein CASSEQTGRAQDTQYF.

The CDR3 DNA follows: TGTGCCAGCAGCGTAGATCCGACAGGGGCTGGCGAAAAACTGTTTTTT. Amino acids: CASSVDPTGAGEKLFF. The chain combines TRBV9 with TRBJ1-4; 8 bases agree with TRBD1. CDR1 and CDR2 (germline): SGDLS, YYNGEE. The CDR3 consists of 16 residues. V trimming: 0 bases; J trimming: 8 bases; junction bases outside the gene matches: 9.

This sequence joins TRBV11-3 and TRBJ2-1; 10 positions match TRBD2. Germline CDR1 is SGHNT and CDR2 is YENEEA. The length of the CDR3 is 18 residues. V lost 2 bases and J lost 5; bases outside the gene matches: 12. The CDR3 protein is CASSLYSASGSEDNEQFF. Written as DNA, the CDR3 is TGTGCCAGCAGCTTATACTCCGCTAGCGGGAGTGAGGACAATGAGCAGTTCTTC.

This chain links TRBV27 with TRBJ2-1; D remains unclear. The CDR3 runs to 11 residues. Germline V gives CDR1 MNHEY, CDR2 SMNVEV (reference sequence). Trimming pared 8 bases from V and 8 bases from J, leaving 10 bases between. Written as DNA, the CDR3 is TGTGCCAGCGGATTGGCGGATGAGCAGTTCTTC. Encoded protein: CASGLADEQFF.

The V call is TRBV15, the J call TRBJ2-7; 8 bases line up with TRBD2. The CDR3 spans 14 residues. Germline V lookup: CDR1 LNHNV, CDR2 YYDKDF (reference sequence). V gave up 2 bases and J gave up 6 bases; unmatched junction bases: 6. CDR3 residues: CATSRSPAGGEQYF. The CDR3 bases are TGTGCCACCAGCAGATCCCCCGCGGGGGGCGAGCAGTACTTC.

This clone was counted once. The CDR3 nucleotides are TGTGCCAGCAGTTCCCCGGGGAATTCCTACGAGCAGTACTTC. Protein product: CASSSPGNSYEQYF. V usage is TRBV28 and J usage is TRBJ2-7; weak D call: TRBD2 (5 bases). The CDR3 is 14 amino acids. Germline V lookup: CDR1 MDHEN, CDR2 SYDVKM. Between the trimmed V and J ends, which lost 4 bases and 1 base, there was a span of 11 bases. Using reference TRBV28 and TRBJ2-7 for the parts outside the CDR3, the full variable domain is DVKVTQSSRYLVKRTGEKVFLECVQDMDHENMFWYRQDPGLGLRLIYFSYDVKMKEKGDIPEGYSVSREKKERFSLILESASTNQTSMYLCASSSPGNSYEQYFGPGTRLTVT.

Only a few counts were recorded for this clone. J is TRBJ2-5 and V is TRBV9, with 7 nucleotides matching TRBD1. V was pared by 0 bases and J by 4 bases, with 6 bases of the junction left unmatched. CDR3 length: 15 amino acids. Germline V gene sequence: CDR1 SGDLS, CDR2 YYNGEE. The chain's CDR3 is CASSVGEGTVETQYF. DNA for the CDR3: TGTGCCAGCAGCGTAGGGGAAGGGACAGTAGAGACCCAGTACTTC.

The CDR3 loop is CASIRTGSSGANVLTF. The CDR3 bases are TGTGCCAGCATAAGGACAGGGTCCTCTGGGGCCAACGTCCTGACTTTC. The V and J genes are TRBV5-4 and TRBJ2-6, with 8 bases that match TRBD1. J gave up 0 bases and V 6 bases, and 5 bases lay outside the gene matches. Germline CDR1 and CDR2: SGHNT and YYREEE (reference sequence). This CDR3 has 16 amino acids.

This clone has more than one count but fewer than ten. Other nucleotide sequences from this sample produce the same CDR3. The gene calls are TRBV9 and TRBJ2-1; tentatively, D is TRBD2 (7 bases). This CDR3 region has 15 residues. Germline assignment: CDR1 SGDLS and CDR2 YYNGEE. With 4 bases removed from V and 4 bases from J, the gap between germline ends came to 15 bases. In DNA form, the CDR3 reads TGTGCCAGCAGCCTAGGGAGGGGGGGGTACAATGAGCAGTTCTTC. Translated, it gives CASSLGRGGYNEQFF. Full variable domain (remainder filled in from reference TRBV9 and TRBJ2-1): DSGVTQTPKHLITATGQRVTLRCSPRSGDLSVYWYQQSLDQGLQFLIQYYNGEERAKGNILERFSAQQFPDLHSELNLSSLELGDSALYFCASSLGRGGYNEQFFGPGTRLTVL.

This clone was counted only a few times. The chain couples TRBV6-4 to TRBJ1-5, with no clear D. This CDR3 region has 15 residues. Between the trimmed V and J ends, which lost 5 bases and 1 base, there was a span of 12 bases. Per germline, CDR1 MRHNA and CDR2 SNTAGT. CDR3 residues: CASSPSSRSNQPQHF. CDR3 in DNA: TGTGCCAGCAGTCCAAGTTCGAGAAGCAATCAGCCCCAGCATTTT.

The chain carries TRBV5-5 and TRBJ1-4; a possible D gene is TRBD1 (6 bases). The V and J ends lost 5 bases and 8 bases respectively, with 19 bases between them. Germline V gene data show CDR1 as SGHKS and CDR2 as YYEKEE (reference sequence). The CDR3 extends over 15 amino acids. The CDR3 spells CASSGLGGLGEKLFF. CDR3 nucleotide sequence: TGTGCCAGCAGTGGGTTGGGGGGGCTAGGCGAAAAACTGTTTTTT. The variable domain in full, completed from reference TRBV5-5 and TRBJ1-4, reads DAGVTQSPTHLIKTRGQQVTLRCSPISGHKSVSWYQQVLGQGPQFIFQYYEKEERGRGNFPDRFSARQFPNYSSELNVNALLLGDSALYLCASSGLGGLGEKLFFGSGTQLSVL.

The chain recombines TRBV9 with TRBJ2-1; a possible D gene is TRBD2 (7 bases). The ends were cut back, 4 bases at V and 5 bases at J, with 25 bases in the middle. CDR1 SGDLS and CDR2 YYNGEE come from the germline V gene. This CDR3 spans 18 amino acids. The CDR3 nucleotides are TGTGCCAGCAGCCTAGTCGCGTCCGCGGGAGAGGGGGACAATGAGCAGTTCTTC. Its translation: CASSLVASAGEGDNEQFF. The full variable domain, completed using reference TRBV9 and TRBJ2-1, is DSGVTQTPKHLITATGQRVTLRCSPRSGDLSVYWYQQSLDQGLQFLIQYYNGEERAKGNILERFSAQQFPDLHSELNLSSLELGDSALYFCASSLVASAGEGDNEQFFGPGTRLTVL.

This sequence joins TRBV10-3 and TRBJ2-3; 11 bases map to TRBD2. Germline CDR1 ENHRY, CDR2 SYGVKD. This CDR3 comprises 15 residues. After removal of 7 bases from V and 0 bases from J, the junction contained 3 bases not matched to a gene. The CDR3 region has the DNA TGTGCCATCAAAGCTAGCGGGGGGAGCACAGATACGCAGTATTTT. Protein product: CAIKASGGSTDTQYF.

This clone was seen a handful of times. The DNA of the CDR3 is TGTGCCAGCAGTCTCCGGACTAGCGGGAGTGATATGAATGAGCAGTTCTTC. The encoded protein is CASSLRTSGSDMNEQFF. V is TRBV27 and J is TRBJ2-1; TRBD2 matches at 13 bases. The V and J ends lost 5 bases and 7 bases, in that order; junction bases with no gene match: 11. The CDR3 consists of 17 residues. In germline, CDR1 is MNHEY, CDR2 SMNVEV (reference sequence).

The chain is built from TRBV5-1 and TRBJ2-5; a weak D match, TRBD1 (5 bases). Germline V gene data show CDR1 as SGHRS and CDR2 as YFSETQ. Trimming removed 7 bases at V and 6 bases at J, with 19 bases between. This CDR3 comprises 14 residues. The CDR3 reads CASLSTTGSKTQYF. CDR3 nucleotide sequence: TGCGCCAGCTTGTCTACCACAGGTTCGAAGACCCAGTACTTC.

The chain couples TRBV5-1 to TRBJ2-7; D is unclear. The CDR3 is 11 amino acids. V gave up 3 bases and J gave up 4 bases, with 5 bases separating them. CDR1 is SGHRS, CDR2 YFSETQ, per germline. The CDR3 coding sequence is TGCGCCAGCAGCTCCAGTTACGAGCAGTACTTC. It is translated as CASSSSYEQYF.

J is TRBJ2-7 and V is TRBV7-8, with 10 bases lining up with TRBD2. The germline V gene has CDR1 SGHVS and CDR2 FQNEAQ. V lost 5 bases and J lost 0; bases outside the gene matches: 7. This CDR3 is 16 amino acids long. The CDR3 loop is CASSQPSGRVSYEQYF. Written as DNA, the CDR3 is TGTGCCAGCAGCCAGCCGAGCGGGAGGGTCTCCTACGAGCAGTACTTC.

A word on this clone: The germline gene is not matched at one end of the junction; a read error may be the cause. This specimen includes other DNA sequences encoding the same CDR3. V and J are TRBV4-2 and TRBJ1-2; D may be TRBD1 (5 bases). The CDR3 has 14 amino acids. Germline values: CDR1 LGHNA, CDR2 YNFKEQ. The CDR3 nucleotides are TGTGCCAGCAGCCGAACAGGTTTGGGCTATGGTTACACCTTC. It yields the protein CASSRTGLGYGYTF.